The rows below give T cell receptor beta chains drawn from one sample of a study of CXCR3-negative and CXCR3-positive naive CD8 T cells. One entry per CDR3 protein, without DNA, is what TCRdb gives after re-calling the 5' RACE reads. The sample data list tens of thousands of distinct CDR3 sequences. Material: naive CXCR3- CD8+ T cells from blood. All receptors derive from a human donor in good health. Some clones in this sample may be carry-over from other donors' samples. Each CDR3 is given with its conserved first and last residue. Each record gives: CDR3 length, J gene, V gene, CDR3 protein.

15,TRBJ1-1,TRBV30,CAWSAQARDYTEAFF
15,TRBJ2-7,TRBV5-1,CASSLAGGDYYEQYF
13,TRBJ2-1,TRBV7-9,CASSLEARWEQFF
14,TRBJ2-1,TRBV9,CASNQGETYNEQFF
15,TRBJ2-7,TRBV5-1,CASSQSTGGQGEQYF
17,TRBJ2-7,TRBV2,CASSDPRGGDSPYEHYF
15,TRBJ2-1,TRBV28,CASSFGGSSYNEQFF
11,TRBJ1-5,TRBV6-2/TRBV6-3,CASTSGQPQHF
14,TRBJ2-5,TRBV12-3/TRBV12-4,CASSSGQGLQTQYF
15,TRBJ2-1,TRBV4-1,CASSQGPGQYNEQLF
16,TRBJ2-1,TRBV29-1,CSVRGVGTSGSDEQFF